In its sample, the clone carrying this TCR beta chain was seen many times. Its specificity is not known. The data stem from a study of T cells after posttransplantation cyclophosphamide. Overall study findings and caveats: Blood and skin or GI T cell repertoires showed limited TRB overlap. Recipient CMV seropositivity and CMV reactivation strongly tracked TRB clonality.

Trimming shortened V by 4 bases and J by 0 bases, and 14 bases separated the two germline ends. This CDR3 contains 16 residues. The germline V gene has CDR1 SGHNT and CDR2 YYREEE (reference sequence). This table comes from immunoSEQ multiplex PCR, and its TCRdb copy is limited to in-frame clones, with some not included. Altogether about 39,000 clones were found in the sample, and no singletons occur. V is TRBV5-4 and J is TRBJ1-3; a weak D match, TRBD1 (5 bases). The origin of this receptor is a woman in her forties or fifties in good health and a related stem cell transplant donor. Input material: PBMCs. The CDR3 reads CASSLGTTSSGNTIYF. CDR3 nucleotide sequence: TGTGCCAGCAGCCTAGGGACTACCAGCTCTGGAAACACCATATATTTT. The full variable domain, completed using reference TRBV5-4 and TRBJ1-3, is ETGVTQSPTHLIKTRGQQVTLRCSSQSGHNTVSWYQQALGQGPQFIFQYYREEENGRGNFPPRFSGLQFPNYSSELNVNALELDDSALYLCASSLGTTSSGNTIYFGEGSWLTVV.